Listed here are 20 T cell receptor beta chains from one sample, sequenced in a study of beta chain features in type 1 diabetes. The authors reverse transcribed all of the isolated RNA, so sequencing captured expressed TCRB transcripts. Profiled with immunoSEQ multiplex PCR; TCRdb holds only in-frame clones, not every one. This table holds 130,000 to 150,000 clones, roughly 48% found once. The specimen was Tregs from blood. The receptors stem from a man aged 18 to 29 in good health.

V is TRBV7-6 and J is TRBJ2-2, with 8 bases aligning to TRBD1. CDR3 length equals 17 residues. V shed 5 bases, J shed 4 bases, and the junction held 12 bases outside the gene matches. Germline V CDR1 and CDR2: SGHVS, FNYEAQ. The DNA of the CDR3 is TGTGCCAGCAGCATAGGTTTCCGGACAGGGACCACCGGGGAGCTGTTTTTT. Its translation is CASSIGFRTGTTGELFF.

V usage is TRBV7-9 and J usage is TRBJ2-7; 14 nucleotides match TRBD2. The CDR3 covers 16 residues. Germline CDR1 is SEHNR and CDR2 is FQNEAQ (reference sequence). V lost 4 bases and J lost 9; bases outside the gene matches: 11. In nucleotides, the CDR3 is TGTGCCAGCAGCTCCCGACTAGCGGGGGGGTCGTGGGCGCAGTACTTC. It codes for CASSSRLAGGSWAQYF.

The CDR3 nucleotides are TGTGCCCTTGGAGGGGCTAGCGGGGGGCCGAGGGTATACGAGCAGTACTTC. Encoded protein: CALGGASGGPRVYEQYF. This rearrangement joins TRBV30 to TRBJ2-7; 11 positions agree with TRBD2. CDR3 size: 17 residues. In germline, CDR1 is GTSNPN, CDR2 SVGIG (reference sequence). Trimming at V came to 8 bases and at J to 4 bases, leaving 19 bases not matched to a gene.

This clone was observed a single time. The CDR3 here is CASSLGDRGLGYNEQFF. The CDR3 region has the DNA TGCGCCAGCAGCTTGGGGGACAGGGGGCTCGGGTACAATGAGCAGTTCTTC. The chain has TRBV5-1 and TRBJ2-1, with 12 bases lining up with TRBD1. Germline V gene sequence: CDR1 SGHRS, CDR2 YFSETQ. V shed 0 bases and J 4 bases; nucleotides not matched to a gene: 5. The CDR3 consists of 17 residues.

The gene calls are TRBV6-6 and TRBJ2-1, with 12 bases that match TRBD2. Germline-derived CDR1 and CDR2 are MNHNY and SVGAGI (reference sequence). V lost 6 bases to trimming and J lost 4 bases; unmatched junction nucleotides: 4. The CDR3 consists of 15 residues. CDR3: CASRVGLAGYNEQFF. Here the CDR3 DNA reads TGTGCCAGCAGAGTCGGACTAGCGGGATACAATGAGCAGTTCTTC.

This clone was observed a few times. The gene calls are TRBV5-1 and TRBJ2-1; 11 bases agree with TRBD1. CDR3 size: 18 residues. Germline V gene sequence: CDR1 SGHRS, CDR2 YFSETQ. V lost 3 bases to trimming and J lost 0 bases; unmatched junction nucleotides: 8. The CDR3 spells CASSWRTGGQSSYNEQFF. CDR3 bases: TGCGCCAGCAGCTGGCGGACAGGGGGCCAAAGCTCCTACAATGAGCAGTTCTTC.

V gene TRBV7-9 combines with J gene TRBJ2-7; D ambiguous. V was pared by 1 base and J by 7 bases, with 14 bases between. The CDR3 has 14 amino acids. CDR1 SEHNR and CDR2 FQNEAQ come from the germline V gene (reference sequence). CDR3 DNA sequence: TGTGCCAGCAGCTTAGACGGTGCTCTCAGGGAGCAGTACTTC. The encoded protein is CASSLDGALREQYF.

The V and J genes are TRBV9 and TRBJ1-2; possibly TRBD1 for D (6 bases). CDR1 SGDLS and CDR2 YYNGEE come from the germline V gene. This CDR3 has 14 amino acids. V was clipped by 4 bases and J by 7 bases, with 17 bases between them. The CDR3 sequence: CASSKNTGSTGYTF. The CDR3 nucleotides read TGTGCCAGCAGCAAAAATACAGGGAGCACTGGCTACACCTTC.

This clone was counted a single time. V usage is TRBV9 and J usage is TRBJ2-2; 10 bases are a match to TRBD1. The CDR3 contains 19 residues. Germline-derived CDR1 and CDR2 are SGDLS and YYNGEE. J was trimmed by 4 bases and V by 3 bases; bases with no gene match: 15. The CDR3: CASSAGQGLLLWGTGELFF. CDR3 DNA: TGTGCCAGCAGCGCGGGACAGGGGCTCCTCTTGTGGGGCACCGGGGAGCTGTTTTTT.

This clone was counted only a few times. The chain recombines TRBV7-9 with TRBJ2-3, with a tentative D call TRBD1 (6 bases). The CDR3 has 14 residues. Per the germline V gene, CDR1 is SEHNR and CDR2 is FQNEAQ (reference sequence). V was shortened by 5 bases and J by 0 bases, with 9 bases between the two germline ends. CDR3 sequence (DNA): TGTGCCAGCAGCCAGGGGCGCAGCACAGATACGCAGTATTTT. Protein product: CASSQGRSTDTQYF.

In this sample, this clone turned up a few times. The chain carries TRBV6-5 and TRBJ2-1; weak D call: TRBD2 (6 bases). The CDR3 totals 16 residues. Germline V CDR1 and CDR2: MNHEY, SVGAGI. The germline V and J ends were trimmed by 0 bases and 6 bases, with 15 bases remaining between them. The CDR3 region is CASSYSGLGGANEQFF. CDR3 in DNA: TGTGCCAGCAGTTACTCTGGGTTGGGGGGAGCCAATGAGCAGTTCTTC.

This chain joins TRBV7-7 and TRBJ2-3; 8 bases map to TRBD1. The CDR3 totals 15 residues. The junction had 3 bases not matched to a gene; V was cut back by 1 base and J by 3 bases. Germline V lookup: CDR1 SSHAT, CDR2 FNYEAQ (reference sequence). The CDR3 bases are TGTGCCAGCAGCTTAGTCCAGGGGGCAACAGATACGCAGTATTTT. This translates into CASSLVQGATDTQYF.

This chain uses TRBV18 with TRBJ1-5, with D tentatively TRBD1 (5 bases). V was clipped by 4 bases and J by 4 bases, with 11 bases between them. This CDR3 is 14 amino acids long. Per germline, CDR1 KGHSH and CDR2 LQKENI. The chain's CDR3 is CASSLQEINQPQHF. The DNA of the CDR3 is TGTGCCAGCTCACTACAGGAGATTAATCAGCCCCAGCATTTT.

Only one count was recorded for this clone. This sequence joins TRBV6-1 and TRBJ1-5; D gene unclear. V gave up 6 bases and J gave up 0 bases, with 9 bases separating them. Germline V gene sequence: CDR1 MNHNS, CDR2 SASEGT. The CDR3 loop spans 14 amino acids. The CDR3, as DNA: TGTGCCAGCAGAACAGTGTATAGCAATCAGCCCCAGCATTTT. Translating gives CASRTVYSNQPQHF.

The chain couples TRBV7-3 to TRBJ2-5, with D maybe TRBD2 (5 bases). Germline assignment: CDR1 SGHTA and CDR2 FQGTGA. Deletions cut 3 bases from V and 5 bases from J, with 10 bases between. This CDR3 is 13 amino acids long. CDR3 DNA sequence: TGTGCCAGCAGCTTTGATGGGGAGGAGACCCAGTACTTC. Translating it yields CASSFDGEETQYF. Full variable domain (rest looked up from reference TRBV7-3 and TRBJ2-5): GAGVSQTPSNKVTEKGKYVELRCDPISGHTALYWYRQSLGQGPEFLIYFQGTGAADDSGLPNDRFFAVRPEGSVSTLKIQRTERGDSAVYLCASSFDGEETQYFGPGTRLLVL.

The chain recombines TRBV6-1 with TRBJ2-1; 11 nucleotides align to TRBD2. The germline V gene encodes CDR1 MNHNS and CDR2 SASEGT. The CDR3 is 16 amino acids. After removal of 4 bases from V and 5 bases from J, the junction contained 7 bases not matched to a gene. The CDR3, as DNA: TGTGCCAGCAGTGGGTCCACTAGCGGGAGACACAATGAGCAGTTCTTC. Its protein product is CASSGSTSGRHNEQFF.

This rearrangement joins TRBV29-1 to TRBJ1-3, with D unclear. Trimming stripped 5 bases from V and 1 base from J, with 3 bases between. The CDR3 consists of 11 residues. The germline V gene has CDR1 SQVTM and CDR2 ANQGSEA. CDR3: CSVRSGNTIYF. The DNA for the CDR3 is TGCAGCGTTCGTTCTGGAAACACCATATATTTT.

The table lists this clone with a few counts. The rearrangement uses TRBV7-9 and TRBJ2-4; 7 positions agree with TRBD1. The CDR3 totals 17 residues. With 2 bases clipped from V and 0 bases from J, the junction kept 7 bases outside the gene matches. The germline V gene has CDR1 SEHNR and CDR2 FQNEAQ (reference sequence). CDR3 in amino acids: CASSLIGRDRAKNIQYF. The CDR3 DNA follows: TGTGCCAGCAGCTTAATCGGCAGGGACAGAGCCAAAAACATTCAGTACTTC.

The chain recombines TRBV27 with TRBJ2-2, with D tentatively TRBD1 (6 bases). Trimming cost V 6 bases and J 4 bases, with 15 bases left between them. The germline CDR1 and CDR2 sequences are MNHEY and SMNVEV (reference sequence). The CDR3 is 15 amino acids. This CDR3 is CASRIQGLFTGELFF. The CDR3 DNA reads TGTGCCAGCAGGATACAGGGTTTGTTCACCGGGGAGCTGTTTTTT.

The chain links TRBV27 to TRBJ2-5, with TRBD1 as a possible D gene (6 bases). V dropped 2 bases and J dropped 4 bases, with 11 bases sitting between them. CDR1 and CDR2 from the germline V gene are MNHEY and SMNVEV (reference sequence). CDR3 length: 14 residues. The CDR3 region has the DNA TGTGCCAGCAGTTTAATCACAGGGATAGAGACCCAGTACTTC. Protein product: CASSLITGIETQYF.